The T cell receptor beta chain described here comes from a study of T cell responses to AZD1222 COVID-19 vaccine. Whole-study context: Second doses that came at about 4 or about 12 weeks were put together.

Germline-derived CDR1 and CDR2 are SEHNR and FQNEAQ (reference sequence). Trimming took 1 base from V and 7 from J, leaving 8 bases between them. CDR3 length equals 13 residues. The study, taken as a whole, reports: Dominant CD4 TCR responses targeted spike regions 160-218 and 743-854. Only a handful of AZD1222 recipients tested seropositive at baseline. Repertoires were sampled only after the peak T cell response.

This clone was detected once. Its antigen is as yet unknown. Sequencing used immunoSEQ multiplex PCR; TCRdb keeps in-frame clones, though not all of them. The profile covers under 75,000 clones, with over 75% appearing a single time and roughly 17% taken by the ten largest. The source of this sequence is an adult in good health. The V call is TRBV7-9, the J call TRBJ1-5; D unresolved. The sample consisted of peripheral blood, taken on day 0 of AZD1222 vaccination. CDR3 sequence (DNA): TGTGCCAGCAGCTTAGACGCGAGACAGCCCCAGCATTTT. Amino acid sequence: CASSLDARQPQHF.